A selection of T cell receptor beta chains follows, all from one sample in a study of response to subunit inactivated influenza vaccine. TCRdb independently ran MiXCR on the RT-PCR reads; one entry per CDR3 protein. Of almost 600,000 distinct CDR3 sequences listed, about 14% were seen once; the top ten hold approximately 12%. The sequencing here drew on PBMCs from blood, taken roughly 13 days after vaccination. Receptors originate from a man aged 50 to 60 who received an inactivated influenza vaccine. Both conserved end residues are part of each CDR3. Fields, in order: D gene, J gene, V gene, clone size, CDR3 protein, CDR3 DNA. A D gene is named only where the DNA matches it firmly. Only some rows state a clone size, as once, few, many or a class for expanded clones.

d_gene: TRBD2
j_gene: TRBJ2-1
v_gene: TRBV4-3
abundance: -
CDR3aa: CASSPGSGSYNEQFF
CDR3nt: TGCGCCAGCAGCCCCGGGAGCGGGAGTTACAATGAGCAGTTCTTC

d_gene: -
j_gene: TRBJ2-3
v_gene: TRBV5-1
abundance: -
CDR3aa: CASSLAVGGADTQYF
CDR3nt: TGCGCCAGCAGCTTGGCAGTGGGAGGAGCAGATACGCAGTATTTT

d_gene: -
j_gene: TRBJ2-3
v_gene: TRBV10-2
abundance: -
CDR3aa: CASRAGLSTDTQYF
CDR3nt: TGCGCCAGCAGGGCGGGACTGAGCACAGATACGCAGTATTTT

d_gene: TRBD1
j_gene: TRBJ2-7
v_gene: TRBV29-1
abundance: -
CDR3aa: CGVVGQGYEQYF
CDR3nt: TGCGGCGTCGTAGGACAGGGATACGAGCAGTACTTC

d_gene: -
j_gene: TRBJ2-7
v_gene: TRBV5-1
abundance: -
CDR3aa: CASSLATGSNEQYF
CDR3nt: TGCGCCAGCAGCTTGGCCACAGGGAGTAACGAGCAGTACTTC

d_gene: -
j_gene: TRBJ1-3
v_gene: TRBV2
abundance: -
CDR3aa: CASSDLASSGNTIYF
CDR3nt: TGTGCCAGCAGTGATCTGGCAAGCTCTGGAAACACCATATATTTT

d_gene: TRBD2
j_gene: TRBJ2-3
v_gene: TRBV10-3
abundance: many
CDR3aa: CATRTSVTDTQYF
CDR3nt: TGTGCCACCAGGACTAGCGTCACAGATACGCAGTATTTT

d_gene: TRBD1
j_gene: TRBJ2-1
v_gene: TRBV9
abundance: few
CDR3aa: CASSVALKGQGDYSSYNEQFF
CDR3nt: TGTGCCAGCAGCGTAGCGTTGAAGGGACAGGGGGATTACAGCTCCTACAATGAGCAGTTCTTC

d_gene: -
j_gene: TRBJ1-1
v_gene: TRBV11-3
abundance: -
CDR3aa: CASSLGYGVGTEAFF
CDR3nt: TGTGCCAGCAGCTTAGGGTACGGGGTTGGCACTGAAGCTTTCTTT

d_gene: TRBD2
j_gene: TRBJ2-1
v_gene: TRBV29-1
abundance: -
CDR3aa: CSVGLAHEQFF
CDR3nt: TGCAGCGTTGGACTAGCCCATGAGCAGTTCTTC

d_gene: TRBD2
j_gene: TRBJ2-1
v_gene: TRBV6-2/TRBV6-3
abundance: many
CDR3aa: CASSYSHPTSGIYNEQFF
CDR3nt: TGTGCCAGCAGTTACTCACACCCGACTAGCGGGATCTACAATGAGCAGTTCTTC

d_gene: TRBD1
j_gene: TRBJ2-5
v_gene: TRBV6-5
abundance: few
CDR3aa: CASSSGQGSETQYF
CDR3nt: TGTGCCAGCAGTTCCGGACAGGGATCGGAGACCCAGTACTTC

d_gene: -
j_gene: TRBJ2-7
v_gene: TRBV10-3
abundance: few
CDR3aa: CAISKTYGTPGDEQYF
CDR3nt: TGTGCCATCAGTAAAACATACGGGACGCCTGGGGACGAGCAGTACTTC

d_gene: -
j_gene: TRBJ1-4
v_gene: TRBV7-2
abundance: -
CDR3aa: CASRRGGNEKLFF
CDR3nt: TGTGCCAGCAGAAGAGGCGGGAATGAAAAACTGTTTTTT

d_gene: -
j_gene: TRBJ2-2
v_gene: TRBV5-1
abundance: -
CDR3aa: CASSPRQEHTGELFF
CDR3nt: TGCGCCAGCAGCCCCAGACAGGAACACACCGGGGAGCTGTTTTTT

d_gene: TRBD1
j_gene: TRBJ1-4
v_gene: TRBV7-9
abundance: -
CDR3aa: CASSTGQAGNEKLFF
CDR3nt: TGTGCCAGCAGCACCGGACAGGCGGGGAATGAAAAACTGTTTTTT

d_gene: TRBD1
j_gene: TRBJ2-1
v_gene: TRBV3-1
abundance: -
CDR3aa: CASSRDRDSYNEQFF
CDR3nt: TGTGCCAGCAGCAGGGACAGAGATTCCTACAATGAGCAGTTCTTC

d_gene: TRBD2
j_gene: TRBJ2-2
v_gene: TRBV7-2
abundance: many
CDR3aa: CASSLQRGTGELFF
CDR3nt: TGTGCCAGCAGCTTACAGCGGGGTACCGGGGAGCTGTTTTTT

d_gene: -
j_gene: TRBJ2-1
v_gene: TRBV5-6
abundance: few
CDR3aa: CASSVTGSYNEQFF
CDR3nt: TGTGCCAGCAGCGTTACAGGGTCCTACAATGAGCAGTTCTTC

d_gene: -
j_gene: TRBJ2-5
v_gene: TRBV7-6
abundance: -
CDR3aa: CASSLVGSAGAYQETQYF
CDR3nt: TGTGCCAGCAGCTTAGTGGGCTCGGCAGGGGCGTACCAAGAGACCCAGTACTTC

d_gene: -
j_gene: TRBJ1-3
v_gene: TRBV12-3/TRBV12-4
abundance: -
CDR3aa: CASSGRGLSSGNTIYF
CDR3nt: TGTGCCAGCAGTGGGAGGGGTTTGAGCTCTGGAAACACCATATATTTT

d_gene: -
j_gene: TRBJ1-1
v_gene: TRBV7-6
abundance: -
CDR3aa: CASSIGRGTEAFF
CDR3nt: TGTGCCAGCAGCATTGGCAGAGGCACTGAAGCTTTCTTT

d_gene: -
j_gene: TRBJ2-7
v_gene: TRBV7-6
abundance: few
CDR3aa: CASSLAGADGYEQYF
CDR3nt: TGTGCCAGCAGCTTAGCGGGGGCCGACGGGTACGAGCAGTACTTC

d_gene: TRBD1
j_gene: TRBJ2-7
v_gene: TRBV30
abundance: -
CDR3aa: CAWAIQGMGDEQYF
CDR3nt: TGTGCCTGGGCCATACAGGGGATGGGAGACGAGCAGTACTTC

d_gene: TRBD1
j_gene: TRBJ1-2
v_gene: TRBV5-5
abundance: -
CDR3aa: CASSLDRANYGDTF
CDR3nt: TGTGCCAGCAGTCTAGACAGGGCCAACTATGGCGACACCTTC

d_gene: TRBD2
j_gene: TRBJ2-1
v_gene: TRBV20-1
abundance: -
CDR3aa: CGTLGLAGAYNEQFF
CDR3nt: TGCGGGACGCTAGGGCTAGCGGGGGCCTACAATGAGCAGTTCTTC

d_gene: -
j_gene: TRBJ2-3
v_gene: TRBV6-1
abundance: -
CDR3aa: CASSGGNPDTQYF
CDR3nt: TGTGCCAGCAGTGGTGGGAACCCAGATACGCAGTATTTT

d_gene: TRBD2
j_gene: TRBJ2-2
v_gene: TRBV2
abundance: few
CDR3aa: CASRGPGGNRATGELFF
CDR3nt: TGTGCCAGCAGAGGTCCGGGGGGGAACAGGGCCACCGGGGAGCTGTTTTTT

d_gene: -
j_gene: TRBJ2-3
v_gene: TRBV7-8
abundance: -
CDR3aa: CASSSQGPDTQYF
CDR3nt: TGTGCCAGCAGCTCTCAAGGCCCAGATACGCAGTATTTT

d_gene: -
j_gene: TRBJ2-3
v_gene: TRBV30
abundance: few
CDR3aa: CAWSVDNTDTQYF
CDR3nt: TGTGCCTGGAGTGTGGACAACACAGATACGCAGTATTTT

d_gene: -
j_gene: TRBJ1-4
v_gene: TRBV7-6
abundance: -
CDR3aa: CASSLAKPEKLFF
CDR3nt: TGTGCCAGCAGCTTAGCGAAGCCTGAAAAACTGTTTTTT